The 15 T cell receptor beta chains reported below all come from one sample, sequenced in a study of identical twins. TCRdb analysed the 5' RACE reads with MiXCR anew, one entry per CDR3 protein. This sample has about 210,000 distinct CDR3 sequences, with about a tenth found just once. Source material: memory (CD45RO+) T cells sorted from blood. These receptors all come from a woman aged 18-30 years in good health.

This clonotype was picked up many times. The V call is TRBV21-1, the J call TRBJ1-5. TRBV21-1 is an annotated pseudogene. The CDR3 is 15 residues long. CDR3 nucleotide sequence: TGTGCCAGCAGCAAAGGGGCACCAAACAATCAGCCCCAGCATTTT. Translated, it gives CASSKGAPNNQPQHF.

The chain has TRBV11-2 and TRBJ2-1; D could derive from TRBD1 or TRBD2 (5 bases each). Germline values: CDR1 SGHAT, CDR2 FQNNGV. Trimming stripped 4 bases from V and 8 bases from J, with 21 bases between. The CDR3 has 16 amino acids. This CDR3 is CASSSLTGLPGHEQFF. The CDR3 DNA reads as TGTGCCAGCAGCTCCCTCACAGGACTCCCCGGCCATGAGCAGTTCTTC.

This clonotype was picked up a small number of times. This rearrangement joins TRBV27 to TRBJ1-1; D is possibly TRBD1 (6 bases). Germline CDR1 MNHEY, CDR2 SMNVEV (reference sequence). V was trimmed by 11 bases and J by 1 base, leaving 14 bases between them. CDR3 length: 13 residues. The CDR3 sequence is CASGGAENTEAFF. CDR3 nucleotide sequence: TGTGCCTCGGGGGGGGCTGAGAACACTGAAGCTTTCTTT.

This rearrangement joins TRBV30 to TRBJ1-1; D unresolved. V lost 3 bases and J 4 bases, leaving 9 bases between the germline ends. Germline assignment: CDR1 GTSNPN and CDR2 SVGIG (reference sequence). This CDR3 has 12 residues. In nucleotides, the CDR3 is TGTGCCTGGAGAAGGGCGGGCACTGAAGCTTTCTTT. Its translation: CAWRRAGTEAFF.

The J gene is TRBJ2-7, the V gene TRBV12-5, with D perhaps being TRBD1 or TRBD2 (6 bases each). Trimming removed 0 bases from V and 5 bases from J, with 20 bases in between. This CDR3 comprises 17 residues. Germline values: CDR1 LGHNT, CDR2 FRNRAP. In DNA form, the CDR3 reads TGTGCTAGTGGTTTGGTCGCGGACAGCTCGGGACTGCACGAGCAGTACTTC. It is translated as CASGLVADSSGLHEQYF.

In this sample, this clonotype turned up a few times. The chain combines TRBV6-2 or TRBV6-3 with TRBJ2-6; possibly TRBD2 for D (6 bases). From germline, CDR1 is MNHEY and CDR2 SVGEGT. The CDR3 is made up of 15 amino acids. V lost 2 bases to trimming and J lost 4 bases, with 9 bases between them. CDR3 amino acids: CASSYAGSGANVLTF. CDR3 in DNA: TGTGCCAGCAGTTACGCGGGGTCCGGGGCCAACGTCCTGACTTTC.

In its sample, this clonotype was seen many times. The rearrangement links TRBV7-2 to TRBJ2-1; 9 bases are shared with TRBD2. This CDR3 has 17 residues. V dropped 4 bases and J dropped 4; count of bases not matched to a gene: 11. Per the germline V gene, CDR1 is SGHTA and CDR2 is FQGNSA. The CDR3 sequence is CASSWGRGSGGYNEQFF. The CDR3 DNA reads TGTGCCAGCAGCTGGGGCAGGGGGAGCGGGGGGTACAATGAGCAGTTCTTC.

There are a few counts of this clonotype. The rearrangement uses TRBV20-1 and TRBJ2-5; no clear D. V was clipped by 4 bases and J by 3 bases, with 9 bases between them. CDR3 length equals 12 residues. CDR1 and CDR2 from the germline V gene are DFQATT and SNEGSKA (reference sequence). The CDR3 here is CSAIEGKETQYF. Written as DNA, the CDR3 is TGCAGTGCTATTGAAGGGAAAGAGACCCAGTACTTC.

This clonotype was detected many times. The chain couples TRBV30 to TRBJ1-2, with D unresolved. The CDR3 loop spans 12 amino acids. With 3 bases removed from V and 6 bases from J, the gap between germline ends came to 11 bases. Germline lookup yields CDR1 GTSNPN and CDR2 SVGIG (reference sequence). CDR3 DNA: TGTGCCTGGAGACAGCTAAGCCATGGCTACACCTTC. Translated, it gives CAWRQLSHGYTF.

This clonotype was seen at least ten times. The chain recombines TRBV12-3 or TRBV12-4 with TRBJ2-5; D remains unclear. V was shortened by 3 bases and J by 2 bases, with 16 bases between the two germline ends. The CDR3 has 16 amino acids. The CDR3 region has the DNA TGTGCCAGCAGTTTTATGGCAGGACCGCTTCAAGAGACCCAGTACTTC. Residues: CASSFMAGPLQETQYF.

The chain joins TRBV29-1 to TRBJ2-5; 13 bases match TRBD2. Germline V gene sequence: CDR1 SQVTM, CDR2 ANQGSEA. The CDR3 totals 16 residues. CDR3 in amino acids: CSALKAGTSGKETQYF. The CDR3 coding sequence is TGCAGTGCTTTGAAGGCGGGGACTAGCGGGAAAGAGACCCAGTACTTC.

In its sample, this clonotype was seen a few times. The chain couples TRBV5-5 to TRBJ2-6; 9 positions match TRBD1. This CDR3 is 18 amino acids long. Germline CDR1 and CDR2: SGHKS and YYEKEE (reference sequence). V was clipped by 2 bases and J by 0 bases; unmatched bases: 6. In DNA form, the CDR3 reads TGTGCCAGCAGCTTTGTCGGACAGGGGATCTCTGGGGCCAACGTCCTGACTTTC. Its translation is CASSFVGQGISGANVLTF.

The rearrangement uses TRBV6-1 and TRBJ2-7; 11 nucleotides match TRBD2. CDR3 length: 17 residues. Trimming at V came to 8 bases and at J to 9 bases, leaving 21 bases not matched to a gene. The germline gives CDR1 MNHNS, CDR2 SASEGT. The chain's CDR3 is CASGFTSGSYSWHGQYF. CDR3 in DNA: TGTGCCAGCGGATTTACTAGCGGGAGCTACTCATGGCATGGGCAGTACTTC.

This chain joins TRBV25-1 and TRBJ1-1; a weak D match, TRBD1 (5 bases). From germline, CDR1 is MGHDK and CDR2 SYGVNS. With 1 base removed from V and 10 bases from J, the gap between germline ends came to 16 bases. The CDR3 extends over 14 amino acids. CDR3 nucleotide sequence: TGTGCCAGCAGTGAATCACGGGGGGTCAAGGCAGCTTTCTTT. Residues: CASSESRGVKAAFF. Together with reference TRBV25-1 and TRBJ1-1, the CDR3 gives the full variable domain: EADIYQTPRYLVIGTGKKITLECSQTMGHDKMYWYQQDPGMELHLIHYSYGVNSTEKGDLSSESTVSRIRTEHFPLTLESARPSHTSQYLCASSESRGVKAAFFGQGTRLTVV.

This clonotype was detected many times. In DNA, the CDR3 is TGTGCCAGCAGCTCCCGAGTAGTTTTATTTACGCAGTATTTT. Protein: CASSSRVVLFTQYF. J is TRBJ2-3 and V is TRBV7-2, with D hard to call. Looked up from germline, CDR1 is SGHTA and CDR2 is FQGNSA. V gave up 4 bases and J gave up 8 bases, with 16 bases separating them. This CDR3 is 14 amino acids long.